A single sample gave rise to the 4 T cell receptor beta chains below, sequenced in a study of blood T cell repertoires in COVID-19. Sequencing was performed with immunoSEQ multiplex PCR; in TCRdb, only in-frame clones are kept and a portion is missing. The sample yields 200,000 to 250,000 clones, 88% seen once. Input material: PBMCs or T cells enriched from blood (not recorded which). These receptors all stem from a woman aged 25-40 years who had recovered from COVID-19.

The chain has TRBV5-6 and TRBJ2-7; D may be TRBD2 (6 bases). Germline V gene lookup returns CDR1 SGHDT and CDR2 YYEEEE. Trimming pared 5 bases from V and 2 bases from J, leaving 14 bases between. The CDR3 length is 14 residues. CDR3 loop: CASRTTSTAYEQYF. The CDR3, as DNA: TGTGCCAGCAGAACGACTAGTACGGCCTACGAGCAGTACTTC.

The chain joins TRBV19 to TRBJ1-2; 8 bases are a match to TRBD1. After removal of 5 bases from V and 7 bases from J, the junction contained 6 bases not matched to a gene. There are 13 residues in the CDR3. The germline CDR1 and CDR2 sequences are LNHDA and SQIVND (reference sequence). CDR3 bases: TGTGCCAGTAGTTGGGACAGGACGGGTGGCTACACCTTC. This translates into CASSWDRTGGYTF.

The genes are TRBV7-9 and TRBJ1-4, with a tentative D call TRBD1 (5 bases). V was pared by 5 bases and J by 6 bases, with 19 bases between. The CDR3 spans 16 residues. CDR1 SEHNR and CDR2 FQNEAQ come from the germline V gene (reference sequence). The DNA for the CDR3 is TGTGCCAGCAGCCCCGGATATGGGGGGTTGGATGAAAAACTGTTTTTT. Translating it yields CASSPGYGGLDEKLFF.

The chain joins TRBV7-3 to TRBJ2-1; D gene ambiguous. CDR3 length: 13 amino acids. Trimming stripped 4 bases from V and 5 bases from J, with 9 bases between. Germline V lookup: CDR1 SGHTA, CDR2 FQGTGA. In DNA, the CDR3 is TGTGCCAGCAGCTCGTGGCGGCACAATGAGCAGTTCTTC. It is translated as CASSSWRHNEQFF.